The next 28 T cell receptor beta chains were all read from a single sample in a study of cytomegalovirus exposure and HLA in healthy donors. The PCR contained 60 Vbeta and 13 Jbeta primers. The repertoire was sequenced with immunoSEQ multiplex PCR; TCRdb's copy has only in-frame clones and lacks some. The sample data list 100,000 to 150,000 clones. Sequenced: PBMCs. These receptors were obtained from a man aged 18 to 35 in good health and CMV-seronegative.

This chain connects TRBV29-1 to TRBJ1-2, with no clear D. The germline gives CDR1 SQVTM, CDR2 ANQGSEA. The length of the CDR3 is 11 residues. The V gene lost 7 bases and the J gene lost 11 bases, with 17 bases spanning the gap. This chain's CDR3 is CSATPNDGYTF. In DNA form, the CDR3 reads TGCAGCGCTACTCCAAACGACGGGTACACCTTC.

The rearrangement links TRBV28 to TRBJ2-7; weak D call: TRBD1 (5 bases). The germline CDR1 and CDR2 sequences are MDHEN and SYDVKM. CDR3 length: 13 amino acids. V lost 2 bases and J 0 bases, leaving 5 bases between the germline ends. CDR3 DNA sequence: TGTGCCAGCAGTTTAAGGGGCTCCTACGAGCAGTACTTC. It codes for CASSLRGSYEQYF.

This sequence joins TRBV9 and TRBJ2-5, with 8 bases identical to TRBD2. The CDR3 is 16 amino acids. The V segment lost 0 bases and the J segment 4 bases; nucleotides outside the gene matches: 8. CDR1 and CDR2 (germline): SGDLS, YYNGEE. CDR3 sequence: CASSVALAGGGETQYF. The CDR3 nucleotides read TGTGCCAGCAGCGTAGCCTTGGCGGGGGGAGGAGAGACCCAGTACTTC.

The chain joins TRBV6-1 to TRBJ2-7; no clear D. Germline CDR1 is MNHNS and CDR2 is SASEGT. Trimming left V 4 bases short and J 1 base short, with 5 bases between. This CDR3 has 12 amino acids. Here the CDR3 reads CASSVSSYEQYF. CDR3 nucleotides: TGTGCCAGCAGTGTTTCATCCTACGAGCAGTACTTC.

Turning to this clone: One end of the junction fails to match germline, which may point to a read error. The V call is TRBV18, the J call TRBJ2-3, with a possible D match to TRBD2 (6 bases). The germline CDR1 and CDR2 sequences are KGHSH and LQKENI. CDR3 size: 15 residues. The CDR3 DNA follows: TGTGCCAGCTCACCCCCTGGAACTAGCACAGGTACGCAGTATTTT. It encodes CASSPPGTSTGTQYF.

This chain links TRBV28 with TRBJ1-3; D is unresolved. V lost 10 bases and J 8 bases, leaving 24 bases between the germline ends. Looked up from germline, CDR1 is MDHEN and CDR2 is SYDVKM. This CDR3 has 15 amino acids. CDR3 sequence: CATRPWRGSQDTIYF. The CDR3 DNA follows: TGTGCCACCCGACCATGGCGGGGATCTCAAGACACCATATATTTT.

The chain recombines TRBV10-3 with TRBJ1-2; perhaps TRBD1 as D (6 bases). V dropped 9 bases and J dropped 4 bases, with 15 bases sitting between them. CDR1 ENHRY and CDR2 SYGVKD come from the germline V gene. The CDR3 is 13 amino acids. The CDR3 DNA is TGTGCCATTGATGGGGGCGATAGCTATGGCTACACCTTC. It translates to CAIDGGDSYGYTF.

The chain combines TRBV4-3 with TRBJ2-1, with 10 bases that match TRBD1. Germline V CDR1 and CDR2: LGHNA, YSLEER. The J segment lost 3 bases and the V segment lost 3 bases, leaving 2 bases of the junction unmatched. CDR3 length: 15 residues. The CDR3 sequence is CASSQGTGDYNEQFF. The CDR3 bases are TGCGCCAGCAGCCAGGGGACAGGGGACTACAATGAGCAGTTCTTC.

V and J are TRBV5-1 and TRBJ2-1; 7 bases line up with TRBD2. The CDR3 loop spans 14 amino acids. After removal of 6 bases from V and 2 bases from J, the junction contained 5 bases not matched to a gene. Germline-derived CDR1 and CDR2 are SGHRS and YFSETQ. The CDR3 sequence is CASTGGGPYNEQFF. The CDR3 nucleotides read TGCGCCAGCACCGGCGGGGGACCCTACAATGAGCAGTTCTTC.

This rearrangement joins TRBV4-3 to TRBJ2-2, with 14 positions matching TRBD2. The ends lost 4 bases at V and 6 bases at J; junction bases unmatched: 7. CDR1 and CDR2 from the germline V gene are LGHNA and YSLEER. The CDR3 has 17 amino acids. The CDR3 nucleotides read TGCGCCAGCAGCCGCGGACTAGCGGGGGGCCGGTCCGGGGAGCTGTTTTTT. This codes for CASSRGLAGGRSGELFF.

Written as DNA, the CDR3 is TGTGCCATCAGTGAGCCGTCAGGAATGAACACTGAAGCTTTCTTT. Translation: CAISEPSGMNTEAFF. The rearrangement links TRBV10-3 to TRBJ1-1; no reliable D call. V lost 2 bases and J 0 bases, leaving 10 bases between the germline ends. This CDR3 region has 15 residues. The germline V gene encodes CDR1 ENHRY and CDR2 SYGVKD.

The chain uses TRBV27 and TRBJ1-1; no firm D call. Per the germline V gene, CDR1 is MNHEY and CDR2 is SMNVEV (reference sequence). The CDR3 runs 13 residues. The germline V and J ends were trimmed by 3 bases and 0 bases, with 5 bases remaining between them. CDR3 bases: TGTGCCAGCAGTTTGTCCTTGAACACTGAAGCTTTCTTT. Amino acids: CASSLSLNTEAFF.

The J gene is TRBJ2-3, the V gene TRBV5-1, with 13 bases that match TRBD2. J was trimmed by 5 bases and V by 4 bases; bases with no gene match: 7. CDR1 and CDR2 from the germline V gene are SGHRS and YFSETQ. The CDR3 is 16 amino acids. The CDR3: CASSTGLAGAGDTQYF. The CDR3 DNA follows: TGCGCCAGCAGCACAGGACTAGCGGGGGCTGGAGATACGCAGTATTTT.

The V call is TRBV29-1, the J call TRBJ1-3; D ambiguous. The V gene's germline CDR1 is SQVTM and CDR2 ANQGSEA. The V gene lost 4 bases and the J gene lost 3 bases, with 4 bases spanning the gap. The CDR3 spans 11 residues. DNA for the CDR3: TGCAGCGTTGTCTTTGGAAACACCATATATTTT. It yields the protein CSVVFGNTIYF.

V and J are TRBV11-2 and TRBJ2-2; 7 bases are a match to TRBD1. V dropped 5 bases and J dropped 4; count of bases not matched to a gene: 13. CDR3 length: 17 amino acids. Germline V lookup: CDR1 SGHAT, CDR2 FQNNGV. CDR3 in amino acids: CASSPTGPGQSTGELFF. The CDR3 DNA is TGTGCCAGCAGCCCGACAGGCCCGGGACAGAGCACCGGGGAGCTGTTTTTT.

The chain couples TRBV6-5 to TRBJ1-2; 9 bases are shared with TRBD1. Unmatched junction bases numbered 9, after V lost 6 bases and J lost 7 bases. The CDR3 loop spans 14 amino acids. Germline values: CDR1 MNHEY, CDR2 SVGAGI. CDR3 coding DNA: TGTGCCAGCAGCACATCCGGGACAGGGATTGGCTACACCTTC. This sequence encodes CASSTSGTGIGYTF.

The DNA of the CDR3 is TGTGCCTATTTACCTCTCCGAGTGAACACTGAAGCTTTCTTT. Protein sequence: CAYLPLRVNTEAFF. The chain uses TRBV30 and TRBJ1-1; D remains unclear. CDR3 length equals 14 residues. CDR1 and CDR2 from the germline V gene are GTSNPN and SVGIG (reference sequence). V gave up 7 bases and J gave up 0 bases, with 15 bases separating them.

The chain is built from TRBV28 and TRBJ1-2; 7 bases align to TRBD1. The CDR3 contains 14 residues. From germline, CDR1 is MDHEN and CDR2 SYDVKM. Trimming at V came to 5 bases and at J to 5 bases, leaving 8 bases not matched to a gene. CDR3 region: CASSPGQTIYGYTF. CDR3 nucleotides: TGTGCCAGCAGTCCGGGACAGACTATTTATGGCTACACCTTC.

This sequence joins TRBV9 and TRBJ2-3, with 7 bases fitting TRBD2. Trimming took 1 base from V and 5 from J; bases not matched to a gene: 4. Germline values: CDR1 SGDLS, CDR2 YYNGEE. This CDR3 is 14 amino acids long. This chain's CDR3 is CASSVLTSVDTQYF. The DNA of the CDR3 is TGTGCCAGCAGCGTACTTACTAGCGTAGATACGCAGTATTTT. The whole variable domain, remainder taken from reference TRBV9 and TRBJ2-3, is DSGVTQTPKHLITATGQRVTLRCSPRSGDLSVYWYQQSLDQGLQFLIQYYNGEERAKGNILERFSAQQFPDLHSELNLSSLELGDSALYFCASSVLTSVDTQYFGPGTRLTVL.

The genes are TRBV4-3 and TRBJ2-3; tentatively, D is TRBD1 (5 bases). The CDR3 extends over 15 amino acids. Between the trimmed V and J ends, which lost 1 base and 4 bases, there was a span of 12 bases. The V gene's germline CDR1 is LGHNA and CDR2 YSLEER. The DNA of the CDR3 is TGCGCCAGCAGCCAAGCTCCCAGGGCCGCAGATACGCAGTATTTT. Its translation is CASSQAPRAADTQYF.

CDR3 in DNA: TGTGCCTGGAGTGTACGTAGCTCAGGGGAGACCCAGTACTTC. Amino acids: CAWSVRSSGETQYF. This sequence joins TRBV30 and TRBJ2-5; D is possibly TRBD1 (5 bases). This CDR3 is 14 amino acids long. In germline, CDR1 is GTSNPN, CDR2 SVGIG (reference sequence). Trimming took off 0 bases at V and 5 bases at J, with 13 bases between the two ends.

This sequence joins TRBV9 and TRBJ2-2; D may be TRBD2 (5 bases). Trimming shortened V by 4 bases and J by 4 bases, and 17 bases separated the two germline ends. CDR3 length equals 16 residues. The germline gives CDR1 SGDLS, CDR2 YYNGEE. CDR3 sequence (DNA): TGTGCCAGCAGCCCTCGGGGTAGCATGGGCACCGGGGAGCTGTTTTTT. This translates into CASSPRGSMGTGELFF.

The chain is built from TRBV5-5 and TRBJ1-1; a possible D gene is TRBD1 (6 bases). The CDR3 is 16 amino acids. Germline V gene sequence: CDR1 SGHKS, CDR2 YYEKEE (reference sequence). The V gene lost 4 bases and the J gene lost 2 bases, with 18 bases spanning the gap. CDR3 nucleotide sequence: TGTGCCAGCAGCCAACTGAAACAGGGAGAAAACACTGAAGCTTTCTTT. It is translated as CASSQLKQGENTEAFF.

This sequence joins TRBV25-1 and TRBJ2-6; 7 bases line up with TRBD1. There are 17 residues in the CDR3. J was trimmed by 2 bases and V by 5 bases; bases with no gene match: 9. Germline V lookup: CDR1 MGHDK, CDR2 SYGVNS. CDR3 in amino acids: CASSRGPLQPGANVLTF. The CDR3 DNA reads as TGTGCCAGCAGTAGGGGGCCCCTACAACCTGGGGCCAACGTCCTGACTTTC.

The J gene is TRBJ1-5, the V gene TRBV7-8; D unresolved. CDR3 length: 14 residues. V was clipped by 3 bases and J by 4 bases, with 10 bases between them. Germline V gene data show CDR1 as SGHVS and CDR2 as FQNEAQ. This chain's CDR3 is CASSLAGANQPQHF. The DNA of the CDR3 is TGTGCCAGCAGCTTGGCGGGAGCGAATCAGCCCCAGCATTTT.

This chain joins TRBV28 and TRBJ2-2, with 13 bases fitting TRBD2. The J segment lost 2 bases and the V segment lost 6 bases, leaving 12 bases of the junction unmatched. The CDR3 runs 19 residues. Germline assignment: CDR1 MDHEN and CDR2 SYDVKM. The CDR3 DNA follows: TGTGCCAGCAGCTGGGGACTAGCGGGACTCCAAGCCAACACCGGGGAGCTGTTTTTT. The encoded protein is CASSWGLAGLQANTGELFF.

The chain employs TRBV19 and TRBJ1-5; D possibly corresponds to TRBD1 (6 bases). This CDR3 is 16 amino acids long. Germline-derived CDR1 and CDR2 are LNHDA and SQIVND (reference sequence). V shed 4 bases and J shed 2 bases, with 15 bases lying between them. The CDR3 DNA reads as TGTGCCAGTAGTAATCCGGGGGGGGGCCGCAATCAGCCCCAGCATTTT. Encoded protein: CASSNPGGGRNQPQHF.

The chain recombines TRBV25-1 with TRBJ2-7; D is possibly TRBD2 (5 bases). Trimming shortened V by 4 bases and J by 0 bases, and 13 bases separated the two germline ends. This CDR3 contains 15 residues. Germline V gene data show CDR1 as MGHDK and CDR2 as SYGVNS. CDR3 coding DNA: TGTGCCAGCAGTGTAGGTACGGGAAGCTCCTACGAGCAGTACTTC. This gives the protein CASSVGTGSSYEQYF.